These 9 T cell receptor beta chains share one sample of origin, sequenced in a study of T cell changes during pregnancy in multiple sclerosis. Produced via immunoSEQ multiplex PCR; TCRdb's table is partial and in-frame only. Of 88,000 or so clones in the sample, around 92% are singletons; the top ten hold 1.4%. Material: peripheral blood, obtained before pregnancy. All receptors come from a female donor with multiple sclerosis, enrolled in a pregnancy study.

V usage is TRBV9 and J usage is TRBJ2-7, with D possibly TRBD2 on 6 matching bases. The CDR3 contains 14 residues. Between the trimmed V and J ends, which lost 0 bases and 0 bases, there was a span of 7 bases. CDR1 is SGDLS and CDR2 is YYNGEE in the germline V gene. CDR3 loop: CASSVGTNSYEQYF. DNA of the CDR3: TGTGCCAGCAGCGTAGGGACTAACTCCTACGAGCAGTACTTC.

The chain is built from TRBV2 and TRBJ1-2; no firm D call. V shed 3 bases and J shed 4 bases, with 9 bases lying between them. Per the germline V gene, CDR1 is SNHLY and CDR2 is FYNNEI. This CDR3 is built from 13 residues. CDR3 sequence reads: CASSESVLYGYTF. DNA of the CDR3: TGTGCCAGCAGTGAGTCAGTGCTCTATGGCTACACCTTC.

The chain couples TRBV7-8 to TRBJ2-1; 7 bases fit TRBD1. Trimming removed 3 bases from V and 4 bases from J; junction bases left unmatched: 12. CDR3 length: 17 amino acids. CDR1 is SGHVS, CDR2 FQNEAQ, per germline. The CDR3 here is CASSLDTGVSRYNEQFF. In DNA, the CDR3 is TGTGCCAGCAGCTTGGACACAGGGGTTAGCCGGTACAATGAGCAGTTCTTC. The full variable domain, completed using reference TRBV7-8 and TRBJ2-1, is GAGVSQSPRYKVAKRGQDVALRCDPISGHVSLFWYQQALGQGPEFLTYFQNEAQLDKSGLPSDRFFAERPEGSVSTLKIQRTQQEDSAVYLCASSLDTGVSRYNEQFFGPGTRLTVL.

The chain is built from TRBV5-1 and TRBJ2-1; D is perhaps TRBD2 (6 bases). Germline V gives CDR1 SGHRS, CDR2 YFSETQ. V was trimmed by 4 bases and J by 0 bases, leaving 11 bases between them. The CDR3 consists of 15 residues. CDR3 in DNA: TGCGCCAGCAGCCAGACCGGGGGCTCCTACAATGAGCAGTTCTTC. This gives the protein CASSQTGGSYNEQFF.

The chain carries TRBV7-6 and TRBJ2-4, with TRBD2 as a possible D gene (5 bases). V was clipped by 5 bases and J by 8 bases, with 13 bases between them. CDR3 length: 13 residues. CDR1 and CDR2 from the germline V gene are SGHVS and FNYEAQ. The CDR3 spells CASSVVERDIQYF. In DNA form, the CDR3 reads TGTGCCAGCAGCGTGGTCGAGAGGGACATTCAGTACTTC.

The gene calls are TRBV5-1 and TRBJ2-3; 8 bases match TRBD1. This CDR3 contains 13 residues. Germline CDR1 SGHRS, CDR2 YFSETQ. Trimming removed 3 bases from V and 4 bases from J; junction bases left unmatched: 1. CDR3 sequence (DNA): TGCGCCAGCAGCTGGACAGGGCCAGATACGCAGTATTTT. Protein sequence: CASSWTGPDTQYF.

CDR3 bases: TGTGCCAGCAGGGGATTACGGGGAGGAGAGCCTGGCTACACCTTC. Residues: CASRGLRGGEPGYTF. The rearrangement links TRBV28 to TRBJ1-2; D gene uncertain. The CDR3 consists of 15 residues. Germline V gene sequence: CDR1 MDHEN, CDR2 SYDVKM. The germline V and J ends were trimmed by 6 bases and 7 bases, with 21 bases remaining between them.

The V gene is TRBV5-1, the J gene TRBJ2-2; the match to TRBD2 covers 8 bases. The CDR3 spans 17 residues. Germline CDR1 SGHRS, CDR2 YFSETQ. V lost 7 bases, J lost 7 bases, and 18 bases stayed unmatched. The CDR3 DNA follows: TGCGCCAGCGCCTCCCCCAGTGGGCGGGGGGCCAGCGGGGAGCTGTTTTTT. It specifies CASASPSGRGASGELFF.

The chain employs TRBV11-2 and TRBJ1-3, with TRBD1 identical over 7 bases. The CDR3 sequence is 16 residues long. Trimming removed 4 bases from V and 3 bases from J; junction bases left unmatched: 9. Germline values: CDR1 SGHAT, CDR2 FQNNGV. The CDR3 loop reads CASSSLQGSLGNTIYF. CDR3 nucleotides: TGTGCCAGCAGCTCCCTACAGGGGTCCCTTGGAAACACCATATATTTT. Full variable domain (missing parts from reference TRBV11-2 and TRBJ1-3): EAGVAQSPRYKIIEKRQSVAFWCNPISGHATLYWYQQILGQGPKLLIQFQNNGVVDDSQLPKDRFSAERLKGVDSTLKIQPAKLEDSAVYLCASSSLQGSLGNTIYFGEGSWLTVV.